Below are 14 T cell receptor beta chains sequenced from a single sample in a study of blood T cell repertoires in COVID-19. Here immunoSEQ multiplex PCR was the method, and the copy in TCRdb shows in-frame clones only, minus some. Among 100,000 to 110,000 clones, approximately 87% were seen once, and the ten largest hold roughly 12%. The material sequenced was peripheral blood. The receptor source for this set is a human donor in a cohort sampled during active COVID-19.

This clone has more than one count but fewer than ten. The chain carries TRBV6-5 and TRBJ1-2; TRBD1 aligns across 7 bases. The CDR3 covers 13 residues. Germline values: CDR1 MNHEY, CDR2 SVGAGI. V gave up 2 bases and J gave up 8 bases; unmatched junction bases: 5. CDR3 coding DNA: TGTGCCAGCAGTTACAGGACAGGCGGGGGCTACACCTTC. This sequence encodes CASSYRTGGGYTF.

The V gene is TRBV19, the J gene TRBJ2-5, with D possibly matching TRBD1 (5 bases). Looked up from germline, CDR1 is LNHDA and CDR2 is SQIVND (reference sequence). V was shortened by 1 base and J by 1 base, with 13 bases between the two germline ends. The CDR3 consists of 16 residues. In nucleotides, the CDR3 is TGTGCCAGTAGTATAGGTGGGGCAGGCTTCCAAGAGACCCAGTACTTC. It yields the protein CASSIGGAGFQETQYF.

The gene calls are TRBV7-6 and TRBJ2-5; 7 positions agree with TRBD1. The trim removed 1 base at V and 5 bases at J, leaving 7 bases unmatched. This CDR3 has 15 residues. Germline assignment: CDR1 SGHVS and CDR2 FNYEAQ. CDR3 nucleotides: TGTGCCAGCAGCTTAGGGGGTAGCAGGGGGGAGACCCAGTACTTC. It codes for CASSLGGSRGETQYF.

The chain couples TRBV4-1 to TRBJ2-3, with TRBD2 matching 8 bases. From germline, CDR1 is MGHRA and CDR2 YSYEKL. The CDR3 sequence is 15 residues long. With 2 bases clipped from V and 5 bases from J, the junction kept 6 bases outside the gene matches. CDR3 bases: TGCGCCAGCAGCCAAACTAGCGGTCCTAAAGATACGCAGTATTTT. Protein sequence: CASSQTSGPKDTQYF.

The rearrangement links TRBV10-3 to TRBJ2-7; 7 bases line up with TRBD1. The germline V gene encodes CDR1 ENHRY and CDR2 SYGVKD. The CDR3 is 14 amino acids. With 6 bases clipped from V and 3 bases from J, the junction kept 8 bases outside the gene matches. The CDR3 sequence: CAIRPTGSGYEQYF. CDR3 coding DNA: TGTGCCATCAGACCGACAGGGTCGGGCTACGAGCAGTACTTC.

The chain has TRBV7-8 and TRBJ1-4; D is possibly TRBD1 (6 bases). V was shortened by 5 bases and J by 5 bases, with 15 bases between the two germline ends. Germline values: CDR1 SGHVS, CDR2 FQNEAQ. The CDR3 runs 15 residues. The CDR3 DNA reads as TGTGCCAGCAGCATTACTCCTAGGGGGAATGAAAAACTGTTTTTT. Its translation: CASSITPRGNEKLFF.

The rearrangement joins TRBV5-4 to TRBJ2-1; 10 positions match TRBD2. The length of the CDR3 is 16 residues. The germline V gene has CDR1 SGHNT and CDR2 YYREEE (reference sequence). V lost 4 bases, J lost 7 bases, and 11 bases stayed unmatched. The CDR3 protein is CASSQEWGSGGNEQFF. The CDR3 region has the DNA TGTGCCAGCAGCCAGGAATGGGGTAGCGGGGGGAATGAGCAGTTCTTC.

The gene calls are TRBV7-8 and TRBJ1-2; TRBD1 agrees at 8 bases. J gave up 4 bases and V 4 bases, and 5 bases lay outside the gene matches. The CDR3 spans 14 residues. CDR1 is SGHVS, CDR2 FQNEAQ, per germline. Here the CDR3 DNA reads TGTGCCAGCAGCTCGCAGGGGGCGAGCTATGGCTACACCTTC. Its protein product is CASSSQGASYGYTF.

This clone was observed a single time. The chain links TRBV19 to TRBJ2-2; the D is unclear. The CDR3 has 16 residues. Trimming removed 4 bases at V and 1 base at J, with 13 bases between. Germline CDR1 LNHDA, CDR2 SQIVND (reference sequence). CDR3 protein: CASSTPRTMNTGELFF. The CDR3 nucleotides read TGTGCCAGTAGTACCCCTCGAACTATGAACACCGGGGAGCTGTTTTTT.

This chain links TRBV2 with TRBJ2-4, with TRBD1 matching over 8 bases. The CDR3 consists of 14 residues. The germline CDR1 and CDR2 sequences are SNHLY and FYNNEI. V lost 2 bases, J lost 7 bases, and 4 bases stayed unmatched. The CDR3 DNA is TGTGCCAGCAGTGAACGGACAGGGAAGAACATTCAGTACTTC. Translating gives CASSERTGKNIQYF.

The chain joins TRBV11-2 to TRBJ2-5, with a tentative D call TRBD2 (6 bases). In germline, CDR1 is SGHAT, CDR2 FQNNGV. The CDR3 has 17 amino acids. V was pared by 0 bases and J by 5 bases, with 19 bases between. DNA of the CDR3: TGTGCCAGCAGCTTAGACGATGACCAGGCGGGAAAGGAGACCCAGTACTTC. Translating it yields CASSLDDDQAGKETQYF.

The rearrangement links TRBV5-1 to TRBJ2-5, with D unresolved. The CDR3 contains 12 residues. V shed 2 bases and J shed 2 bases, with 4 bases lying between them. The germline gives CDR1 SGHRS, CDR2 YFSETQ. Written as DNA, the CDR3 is TGCGCCAGCAGCTTTGCGCAAGAGACCCAGTACTTC. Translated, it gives CASSFAQETQYF.

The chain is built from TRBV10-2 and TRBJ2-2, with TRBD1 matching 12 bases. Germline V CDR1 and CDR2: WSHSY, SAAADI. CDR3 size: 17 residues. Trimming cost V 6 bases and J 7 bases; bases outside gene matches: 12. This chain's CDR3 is CASRGTGGGSVSGELFF. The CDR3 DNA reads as TGCGCCAGCAGAGGGACAGGGGGCGGGAGCGTTAGCGGGGAGCTGTTTTTT.

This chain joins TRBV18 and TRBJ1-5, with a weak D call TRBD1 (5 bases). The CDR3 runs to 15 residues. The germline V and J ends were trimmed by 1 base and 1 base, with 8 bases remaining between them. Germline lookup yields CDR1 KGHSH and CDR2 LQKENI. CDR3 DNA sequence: TGTGCCAGCTCACCACGGGGCCTAAGCAATCAGCCCCAGCATTTT. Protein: CASSPRGLSNQPQHF.